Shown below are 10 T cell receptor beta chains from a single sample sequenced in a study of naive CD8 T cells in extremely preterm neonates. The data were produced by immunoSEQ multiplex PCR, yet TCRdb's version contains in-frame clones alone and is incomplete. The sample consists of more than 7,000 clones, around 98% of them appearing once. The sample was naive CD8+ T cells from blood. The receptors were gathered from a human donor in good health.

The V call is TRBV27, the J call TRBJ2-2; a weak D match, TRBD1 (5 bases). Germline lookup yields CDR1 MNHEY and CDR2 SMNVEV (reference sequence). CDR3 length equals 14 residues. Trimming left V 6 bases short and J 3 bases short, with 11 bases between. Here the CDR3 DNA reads TGTGCCAGCAGCCTAGGGGCCTACACCGGGGAGCTGTTTTTT. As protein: CASSLGAYTGELFF.

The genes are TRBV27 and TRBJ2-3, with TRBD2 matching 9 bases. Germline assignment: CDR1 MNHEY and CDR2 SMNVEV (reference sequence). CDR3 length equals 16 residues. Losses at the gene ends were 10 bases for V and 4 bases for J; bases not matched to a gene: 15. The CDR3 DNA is TGTGCCAACAGAAGCTCGCGGGAGGGCCCGGCAGATACGCAGTATTTT. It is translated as CANRSSREGPADTQYF.

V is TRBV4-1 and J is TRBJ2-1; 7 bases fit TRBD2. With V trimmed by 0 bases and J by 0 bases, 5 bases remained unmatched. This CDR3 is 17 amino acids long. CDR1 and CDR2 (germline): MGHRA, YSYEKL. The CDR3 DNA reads TGCGCCAGCAGCCAAGAAACTAGCGCTTTCTCCTACAATGAGCAGTTCTTC. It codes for CASSQETSAFSYNEQFF.

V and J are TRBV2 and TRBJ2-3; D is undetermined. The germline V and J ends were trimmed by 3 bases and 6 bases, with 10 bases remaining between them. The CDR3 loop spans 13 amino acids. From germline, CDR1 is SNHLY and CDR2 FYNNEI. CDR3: CASSDASTDTQYF. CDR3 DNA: TGTGCCAGCAGTGATGCTTCGACTGATACGCAGTATTTT.

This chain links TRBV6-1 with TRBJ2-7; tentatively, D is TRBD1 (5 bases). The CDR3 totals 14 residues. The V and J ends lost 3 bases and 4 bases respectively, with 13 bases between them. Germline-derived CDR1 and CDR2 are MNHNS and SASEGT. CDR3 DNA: TGTGCCAGCAGTGACAGGCAGGGAAATTACGAGCAGTACTTC. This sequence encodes CASSDRQGNYEQYF.

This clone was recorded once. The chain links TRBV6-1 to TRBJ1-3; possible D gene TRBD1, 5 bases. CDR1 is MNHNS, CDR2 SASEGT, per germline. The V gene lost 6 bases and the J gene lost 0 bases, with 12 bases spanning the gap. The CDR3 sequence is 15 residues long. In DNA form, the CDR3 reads TGTGCCAGCAGGCAGAGACAGAACTCTGGAAACACCATATATTTT. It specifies CASRQRQNSGNTIYF.

The CDR3 here is CASSPAAGHYGYTF. DNA for the CDR3: TGTGCCAGTAGTCCGGCGGCAGGGCACTATGGCTACACCTTC. The chain uses TRBV19 and TRBJ1-2, with D possibly matching TRBD1 (5 bases). The V end was cut by 5 bases, the J end by 3 bases, with 13 bases between. In germline, CDR1 is LNHDA, CDR2 SQIVND (reference sequence). This CDR3 has 14 amino acids.

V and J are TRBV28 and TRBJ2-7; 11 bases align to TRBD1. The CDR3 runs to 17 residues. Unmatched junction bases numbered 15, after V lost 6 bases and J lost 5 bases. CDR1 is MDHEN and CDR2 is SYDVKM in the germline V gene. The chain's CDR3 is CASSLGHRDRGNDEQYF. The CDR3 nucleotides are TGTGCCAGCAGCTTGGGGCACCGGGACAGGGGGAATGACGAGCAGTACTTC.

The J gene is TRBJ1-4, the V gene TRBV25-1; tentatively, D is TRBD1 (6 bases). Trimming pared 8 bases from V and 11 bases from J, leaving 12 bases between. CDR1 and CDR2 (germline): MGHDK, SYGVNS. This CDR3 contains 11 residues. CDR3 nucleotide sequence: TGTGCCAGCGGAAGGACAGACAAACTGTTTTTT. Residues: CASGRTDKLFF.

CDR3 amino acids: CASSKPDSFNTEAFF. The CDR3 region has the DNA TGTGCCAGCAGTAAACCGGACAGTTTTAACACTGAAGCTTTCTTT. This chain joins TRBV27 and TRBJ1-1, with D possibly being TRBD1 (6 bases). In germline, CDR1 is MNHEY, CDR2 SMNVEV (reference sequence). The CDR3 consists of 15 residues. Trimming took 5 bases from V and 2 from J, leaving 15 bases between them.